The clone carrying this TCR gamma chain was counted a few times. CDR3 length equals 11 residues. After removal of 2 bases from V and 5 bases from J, the junction contained 0 bases not matched to a gene. Germline V gene sequence: CDR1 EGSNGY, CDR2 YDSYNSKV. The data are from a study of gamma-delta chains in newborns, infants, children. On the study more broadly: Microbial exposure reportedly drives polyclonal innate γδ T cell expansion after birth.

TCRdb reran clone calling via CATT on the reads. Seen here are 850 to 1,400 gamma-chain clones, 40% to 60% observed once, and the top ten hold roughly 24%. The specimen was blood. The sequence was collected from a child who was a newborn, infant or young child, either healthy, febrile or measles-vaccinated (not recorded which). J is TRGJ1 or TRGJ2 and V is TRGV2. Here the J gene came from matching the DNA to germline, since TCRdb omits it. CDR3 nucleotides: TGTGCCACCTGGGACGATTATAAGAAACTCTTT. Its translation: CATWDDYKKLF.